The 31 T cell receptor beta chains in this list originate from one sample, sequenced in a study of cytomegalovirus exposure and HLA in healthy donors. Vbeta (60) and Jbeta (13) primers were used in the PCR. Data came from immunoSEQ multiplex PCR; TCRdb stores just in-frame clones and leaves some out. Among 100,000 to 130,000 clones, about 72% were seen once, and the ten largest hold about 2%. Sequencing was carried out using PBMCs. The receptors were gathered from a man between 18 and 35 years old in good health and CMV-seronegative.

Here the CDR3 DNA reads TGTGCCAGTAGTATTCTGACAGGGGTCAGGGATGAGCAGTTCTTC. It yields the protein CASSILTGVRDEQFF. V is TRBV19 and J is TRBJ2-1; 8 bases are a match to TRBD1. J was trimmed by 8 bases and V by 3 bases; bases with no gene match: 9. Germline lookup yields CDR1 LNHDA and CDR2 SQIVND (reference sequence). The CDR3 spans 15 residues. Full variable domain (missing parts from reference TRBV19 and TRBJ2-1): DGGITQSPKYLFRKEGQNVTLSCEQNLNHDAMYWYRQDPGQGLRLIYYSQIVNDFQKGDIAEGYSVSREKKESFPLTVTSAQKNPTAFYLCASSILTGVRDEQFFGPGTRLTVL.

This rearrangement joins TRBV5-1 to TRBJ2-1; weak D call: TRBD1 (5 bases). Trimming took 2 bases from V and 7 from J, leaving 16 bases between them. The CDR3 is 15 amino acids. Germline V lookup: CDR1 SGHRS, CDR2 YFSETQ. CDR3 loop: CASSFQGRPENEQFF. The CDR3, as DNA: TGCGCCAGCAGCTTTCAGGGCCGACCTGAGAATGAGCAGTTCTTC. Variable domain in full (rest from reference TRBV5-1 and TRBJ2-1): KAGVTQTPRYLIKTRGQQVTLSCSPISGHRSVSWYQQTPGQGLQFLFEYFSETQRNKGNFPGRFSGRQFSNSRSEMNVSTLELGDSALYLCASSFQGRPENEQFFGPGTRLTVL.

The chain links TRBV19 to TRBJ1-2; TRBD1 is a possible D gene (5 bases). Germline CDR1 is LNHDA and CDR2 is SQIVND (reference sequence). V was pared by 2 bases and J by 2 bases, with 9 bases between. The CDR3 spans 14 residues. CDR3 region: CASSIRGLNYGYTF. The CDR3 nucleotides are TGTGCCAGTAGTATACGGGGACTCAACTATGGCTACACCTTC.

The J gene is TRBJ2-5, the V gene TRBV9, with TRBD1 matching 8 bases. The CDR3 is 14 amino acids. J was trimmed by 2 bases and V by 3 bases; bases with no gene match: 3. Germline V lookup: CDR1 SGDLS, CDR2 YYNGEE. The CDR3 bases are TGTGCCAGCAGCGCCCGACAGGGGCAAGAGACCCAGTACTTC. It encodes CASSARQGQETQYF.

The chain uses TRBV29-1 and TRBJ2-1, with D maybe TRBD2 (5 bases). The CDR3 contains 12 residues. Per germline, CDR1 SQVTM and CDR2 ANQGSEA. V was cut by 4 bases and J by 6 bases, with 10 bases left in between. The CDR3 sequence is CSVGGVSNEQFF. As DNA, the CDR3 is TGCAGCGTTGGGGGAGTTTCCAATGAGCAGTTCTTC.

The J gene is TRBJ1-1, the V gene TRBV2; maybe TRBD1 (5 bases). The CDR3 loop spans 13 amino acids. V was cut by 10 bases and J by 6 bases, with 18 bases left in between. Germline V CDR1 and CDR2: SNHLY, FYNNEI. DNA of the CDR3: TGTGCCAAACAGGACCTTTCGGGGGCTGAAGCTTTCTTT. Translation gives CAKQDLSGAEAFF.

The chain recombines TRBV4-1 with TRBJ1-2, with D uncertain. This CDR3 contains 15 residues. Germline values: CDR1 MGHRA, CDR2 YSYEKL. Trimming shortened V by 0 bases and J by 4 bases, and 12 bases separated the two germline ends. CDR3 loop: CASSQEFGVTYGYTF. The DNA of the CDR3 is TGCGCCAGCAGCCAAGAGTTCGGGGTAACCTATGGCTACACCTTC.

In this sample, this clone turned up a few times. The gene calls are TRBV11-2 and TRBJ2-1; 7 nucleotides match TRBD1. The CDR3 has 17 amino acids. J was trimmed by 6 bases and V by 1 base; bases with no gene match: 12. The germline V gene encodes CDR1 SGHAT and CDR2 FQNNGV. CDR3 amino acids: CASSLVRGLGFGNEQFF. The CDR3 bases are TGTGCCAGCAGCTTAGTGAGGGGGCTCGGGTTTGGCAATGAGCAGTTCTTC.

The chain recombines TRBV28 with TRBJ2-3, with TRBD2 matching over 11 bases. The CDR3 consists of 15 residues. Germline V gene lookup returns CDR1 MDHEN and CDR2 SYDVKM. V trimming: 8 bases; J trimming: 5 bases; junction bases outside the gene matches: 9. Here the CDR3 DNA reads TGTGCCAGCTTTCCACTAGCGGGGGCGGGAGATACGCAGTATTTT. This encodes CASFPLAGAGDTQYF.

The gene calls are TRBV6-1 and TRBJ1-2; a possible D gene is TRBD1 (6 bases). This CDR3 is 14 amino acids long. Trimming took off 7 bases at V and 5 bases at J, with 17 bases between the two ends. In germline, CDR1 is MNHNS, CDR2 SASEGT. In DNA, the CDR3 is TGTGCCAGCACTCACCGGGGGGGCGGATATGGCTACACCTTC. It yields the protein CASTHRGGGYGYTF.

As DNA, the CDR3 is TGTGCCAGCAGCATTGCCGGGACAGGGAAACTTGGGGGAGAGCAGTACTTC. Translated: CASSIAGTGKLGGEQYF. The chain employs TRBV11-2 and TRBJ2-7; 9 positions match TRBD1. The germline V gene encodes CDR1 SGHAT and CDR2 FQNNGV. V lost 5 bases, J lost 7 bases, and 18 bases stayed unmatched. The CDR3 totals 17 residues.

CDR3 DNA: TGTGCCAGCCTCTCGACGGGGGAAGAGACCCAGTACTTC. Protein sequence: CASLSTGEETQYF. J is TRBJ2-5 and V is TRBV5-4, with D tentatively TRBD2 (6 bases). Trimming removed 7 bases at V and 3 bases at J, with 13 bases between. The CDR3 runs to 13 residues. Germline CDR1 is SGHNT and CDR2 is YYREEE (reference sequence).

Remarks on this clone: It may be a read error: a sequence one base away is much more abundant. CDR3 DNA: TGTGCCAGCAGTTACGGGACAACGAACACTGAAGCTTTCTTT. Residues: CASSYGTTNTEAFF. This sequence joins TRBV6-5 and TRBJ1-1; perhaps TRBD1 as D (6 bases). With 2 bases removed from V and 1 base from J, the gap between germline ends came to 8 bases. CDR3 size: 14 residues. Germline V gene data show CDR1 as MNHEY and CDR2 as SVGAGI.

This clone has a handful of counts. The chain carries TRBV7-3 and TRBJ1-1; D is perhaps TRBD1 (6 bases). Germline V CDR1 and CDR2: SGHTA, FQGTGA. This CDR3 region has 13 residues. V lost 2 bases and J 8 bases, leaving 12 bases between the germline ends. The CDR3 region has the DNA TGTGCCAGCAGCTTAGATTCCGGGACAGAAGCTTTCTTT. This codes for CASSLDSGTEAFF.

The gene calls are TRBV7-8 and TRBJ1-6, with 7 bases aligning to TRBD1. V gave up 4 bases and J gave up 8 bases; unmatched junction bases: 11. Germline V gives CDR1 SGHVS, CDR2 FQNEAQ. This CDR3 is 16 amino acids long. CDR3 nucleotide sequence: TGTGCCAGCAGCTCACGGGACAGTTCTTTATATTCACCCCTCCACTTT. This translates into CASSSRDSSLYSPLHF.

The chain recombines TRBV7-2 with TRBJ2-7; D gene ambiguous. Germline lookup yields CDR1 SGHTA and CDR2 FQGNSA. CDR3 length: 15 residues. The V gene lost 2 bases and the J gene lost 7 bases, with 18 bases spanning the gap. This CDR3 is CASSLRRYPLEEQYF. In DNA form, the CDR3 reads TGTGCCAGCAGCTTAAGAAGGTATCCTCTGGAGGAGCAGTACTTC. Filled out from reference TRBV7-2 and TRBJ2-7, the complete variable domain reads GAGVSQSPSNKVTEKGKDVELRCDPISGHTALYWYRQSLGQGLEFLIYFQGNSAPDKSGLPSDRFSAERTGGSVSTLTIQRTQQEDSAVYLCASSLRRYPLEEQYFGPGTRLTVT.

This chain connects TRBV9 to TRBJ1-4; TRBD1 might be the D (5 bases). The ends were cut back, 3 bases at V and 5 bases at J, with 14 bases in the middle. The CDR3 covers 15 residues. Germline V gene data show CDR1 as SGDLS and CDR2 as YYNGEE. The CDR3 sequence: CASSDSAGWNEKLFF. The CDR3 nucleotides are TGTGCCAGCAGCGATTCGGCAGGGTGGAATGAAAAACTGTTTTTT.

The J gene is TRBJ2-7, the V gene TRBV19, with a tentative D call TRBD2 (7 bases). The CDR3 is 15 amino acids. The germline V and J ends were trimmed by 5 bases and 2 bases, with 16 bases remaining between them. Germline V gene lookup returns CDR1 LNHDA and CDR2 SQIVND (reference sequence). CDR3 protein: CASSQGGDGAYEQYF. CDR3 sequence (DNA): TGTGCCAGTAGTCAAGGGGGGGACGGAGCCTACGAGCAGTACTTC. Full variable domain (remainder filled in from reference TRBV19 and TRBJ2-7): DGGITQSPKYLFRKEGQNVTLSCEQNLNHDAMYWYRQDPGQGLRLIYYSQIVNDFQKGDIAEGYSVSREKKESFPLTVTSAQKNPTAFYLCASSQGGDGAYEQYFGPGTRLTVT.

The V gene is TRBV29-1, the J gene TRBJ2-7; 8 nucleotides align to TRBD1. J lost 6 bases, V lost 4 bases, and 11 bases had no gene match. Per germline, CDR1 SQVTM and CDR2 ANQGSEA. The length of the CDR3 is 14 residues. This CDR3 reads CSVVNLGQDAEQYF. The CDR3, as DNA: TGCAGCGTTGTGAATTTGGGACAGGATGCCGAGCAGTACTTC.

This chain's CDR3 is CASSPGGLGGYTF. Here the CDR3 DNA reads TGCGCCAGCAGCCCAGGGGGATTAGGGGGCTACACCTTC. V is TRBV5-1 and J is TRBJ1-2; TRBD1 matches at 7 bases. CDR3 length equals 13 residues. The J segment lost 8 bases and the V segment lost 4 bases, leaving 8 bases of the junction unmatched. CDR1 and CDR2 (germline): SGHRS, YFSETQ. The whole variable domain, filled in from reference TRBV5-1 and TRBJ1-2, reads KAGVTQTPRYLIKTRGQQVTLSCSPISGHRSVSWYQQTPGQGLQFLFEYFSETQRNKGNFPGRFSGRQFSNSRSEMNVSTLELGDSALYLCASSPGGLGGYTFGSGTRLTVV.

V and J are TRBV5-4 and TRBJ2-7; 11 bases are shared with TRBD1. This CDR3 comprises 15 residues. The germline CDR1 and CDR2 sequences are SGHNT and YYREEE (reference sequence). With V trimmed by 0 bases and J by 5 bases, 4 bases remained unmatched. The CDR3 is CASSLEGTGGHEQYF. CDR3 DNA: TGTGCCAGCAGCTTGGAAGGGACAGGGGGTCACGAGCAGTACTTC.

On this clone: At one boundary the junction diverges from the germline segment, which might be a read error. The chain has TRBV6-5 and TRBJ1-2; D gene unclear. The CDR3 extends over 14 amino acids. Germline V lookup: CDR1 MNHEY, CDR2 SVGAGI. The CDR3 DNA reads as TGTGCCAGCAGTTCCCTCGTCGCGAACTATGGCTACCCCTTC. Translating it yields CASSSLVANYGYPF.

This chain links TRBV5-5 with TRBJ2-2; TRBD2 is a possible D gene (7 bases). This CDR3 has 19 amino acids. With 0 bases removed from V and 4 bases from J, the gap between germline ends came to 22 bases. Per the germline V gene, CDR1 is SGHKS and CDR2 is YYEKEE (reference sequence). The CDR3 protein is CASSLVGGIGGRGTGELFF. The CDR3 DNA is TGTGCCAGCAGCTTGGTTGGAGGGATCGGGGGGCGCGGCACCGGGGAGCTGTTTTTT.

This clone was seen just once. The sample has other DNA sequences that encode this CDR3 too. The chain has TRBV5-1 and TRBJ1-4, with 9 bases identical to TRBD1. The V gene end was trimmed by 0 bases and the J gene end by 4 bases; junction bases not matched to a gene: 1. Germline V gives CDR1 SGHRS, CDR2 YFSETQ. The CDR3 has 15 residues. CDR3 nucleotides: TGCGCCAGCAGCTTGGGGGACAGGGATAATGAAAAACTGTTTTTT. Translating it yields CASSLGDRDNEKLFF.

The gene calls are TRBV9 and TRBJ2-3; D possibly corresponds to TRBD2 (7 bases). Germline loops: CDR1 SGDLS, CDR2 YYNGEE. Trimming pared 3 bases from V and 2 bases from J, leaving 13 bases between. The CDR3 loop spans 15 amino acids. The CDR3 region is CASSGGGHPTDTQYF. The DNA for the CDR3 is TGTGCCAGCAGCGGGGGGGGGCACCCCACAGATACGCAGTATTTT. The full variable domain, with the rest looked up from reference TRBV9 and TRBJ2-3, is DSGVTQTPKHLITATGQRVTLRCSPRSGDLSVYWYQQSLDQGLQFLIQYYNGEERAKGNILERFSAQQFPDLHSELNLSSLELGDSALYFCASSGGGHPTDTQYFGPGTRLTVL.

J is TRBJ1-1 and V is TRBV13, with 8 bases fitting TRBD1. After removal of 5 bases from V and 8 bases from J, the junction contained 7 bases not matched to a gene. CDR1 is PRHDT and CDR2 is FYEKMQ in the germline V gene (reference sequence). This CDR3 contains 13 residues. In DNA, the CDR3 is TGTGCCAGCAGCAGCGGACAGGGCGGAGAAGCTTTCTTT. Protein: CASSSGQGGEAFF. Full variable domain (missing parts from reference TRBV13 and TRBJ1-1): AAGVIQSPRHLIKEKRETATLKCYPIPRHDTVYWYQQGPGQDPQFLISFYEKMQSDKGSIPDRFSAQQFSDYHSELNMSSLELGDSALYFCASSSGQGGEAFFGQGTRLTVV.

This chain uses TRBV18 with TRBJ1-2, with D possibly matching TRBD1 (6 bases). Germline V CDR1 and CDR2: KGHSH, LQKENI. V lost 8 bases to trimming and J lost 3 bases, with 16 bases between them. The CDR3 spans 14 residues. The CDR3 DNA is TGTGCCAGCGAGCTCCCGACAGGCCACTATGGCTACACCTTC. It translates to CASELPTGHYGYTF.

The chain uses TRBV28 and TRBJ2-4; a weak D match, TRBD2 (6 bases). Germline V CDR1 and CDR2: MDHEN, SYDVKM. CDR3 length: 12 residues. Trimming cost V 7 bases and J 7 bases, with 11 bases left between them. The CDR3: CASTTGRNIQYF. The CDR3 DNA sequence: TGTGCCAGCACCACTGGGAGGAACATTCAGTACTTC.

The chain recombines TRBV19 with TRBJ2-1, with D possibly TRBD1 on 9 matching bases. CDR3 length: 14 residues. Germline V gives CDR1 LNHDA, CDR2 SQIVND (reference sequence). V lost 6 bases and J 9 bases, leaving 18 bases between the germline ends. As DNA, the CDR3 is TGTGCCAGTAGGACCGGGACAGGGACTAGTGAGCAGTTCTTC. Translation gives CASRTGTGTSEQFF.

The chain uses TRBV11-2 and TRBJ1-1; TRBD1 matches 7 bases. This CDR3 spans 13 amino acids. Germline assignment: CDR1 SGHAT and CDR2 FQNNGV. V was pared by 0 bases and J by 5 bases, with 0 bases of the junction left unmatched. The CDR3 protein is CASSLDRGTEAFF. DNA for the CDR3: TGTGCCAGCAGCTTAGACAGGGGGACTGAAGCTTTCTTT.

This chain joins TRBV18 and TRBJ2-3; 8 positions match TRBD2. CDR3 size: 16 residues. Trimming cost V 1 base and J 3 bases; bases outside gene matches: 6. Germline CDR1 is KGHSH and CDR2 is LQKENI. As DNA, the CDR3 is TGTGCCAGCTCACCACTTAACAGCGGGGGAACAGATACGCAGTATTTT. This gives the protein CASSPLNSGGTDTQYF.